This T cell receptor beta chain stems from a study of cytomegalovirus exposure and HLA in healthy donors. Points from the study as a whole: Across donors, sequencing depth was assumed by presence/absence analyses to be roughly uniform. The study put some 160 TCR beta chains on its list as cytomegalovirus-associated.

Points on this clone: What it recognizes is unknown.

Researchers ran the PCR with 60 Vbeta and 13 Jbeta primers. As handled by the study authors: Counted up in a later analysis, unique TCR beta chains came to some 72 million, with about 10 million shared. The repertoire was sequenced with immunoSEQ multiplex PCR; TCRdb's copy has only in-frame clones and lacks some. The V and J calls and clone size come from that table; D and trimming were worked out from the DNA. The sample records around 130,000 clones, about 78% being singletons. The CDR3 contains 13 residues. Germline CDR1 reads MNHNS; CDR2 reads SASEGT. Trimming took 2 bases from V and 6 from J, leaving 10 bases between them.

The receptor comes from a man aged 50-60 years in good health and CMV-seronegative. J is TRBJ1-1 and V is TRBV6-1, with D perhaps matching TRBD1 (6 bases). Specimen: PBMCs. The CDR3 nucleotides read TGTGCCAGCAGTGAAAACAGGGTATCTGAAGCTTTCTTT. It translates to CASSENRVSEAFF.